The clone carrying this T cell receptor (beta chain) was seen only once. Its antigen remains unknown. The CDR3 covers 13 residues. Germline V gene lookup returns CDR1 MNHEY and CDR2 SVGAGI. V lost 8 bases, J lost 4 bases, and 15 bases lay in between. This entry comes from a study of T cells after posttransplantation cyclophosphamide. On the day of bone marrow donation, the related graft donor provided peripheral blood. Whole-study results and caveats: Donor-recipient repertoire similarity was low at 1-2 months, rising over year one. Tissue-infiltrating T cells from skin or gut overlapped little with blood T cells. Recipient CMV seropositivity and CMV reactivation strongly tracked TRB clonality.

TCRdb keeps only in-frame clones here, not all; method: immunoSEQ multiplex PCR. The sample contains roughly 70,000 clones, 90% to 95% of which appear only once. Sample: PBMCs. The TCR was taken from a woman in her thirties in good health and a related stem cell transplant donor. The rearrangement uses TRBV6-5 and TRBJ2-7; D ambiguous. The CDR3 DNA sequence: TGTGCCAGCGCAAAGGGTCCCGCGTACGAGCAGTACTTC. Amino acids: CASAKGPAYEQYF.